These T cell receptor beta chains were read from a single sample in a study of CXCR3-negative and CXCR3-positive naive CD8 T cells. TCRdb re-analyzed the 5' RACE reads; it lists each CDR3 protein once, without DNA. Here the sample table reports 100,000 to 150,000 distinct CDR3 sequences. The specimen sequenced was naive CXCR3- CD8+ T cells from blood. The receptor source for this set is a human donor in good health. Some clones in this sample may be carry-over from other donors' samples. Each CDR3 is given with its conserved first and last residue.

j_call: TRBJ2-7; v_call: TRBV5-1; cdr3_aa: CASSLGHGGGYEQYF
j_call: TRBJ2-1; v_call: TRBV29-1; cdr3_aa: CSVEWADLYNEQFF
j_call: TRBJ2-7; v_call: TRBV12-3/TRBV12-4; cdr3_aa: CASSKSGQGPYEQYF
j_call: TRBJ1-2; v_call: TRBV7-3; cdr3_aa: CASSSTGTTTYGYTF
j_call: TRBJ1-2; v_call: TRBV4-1; cdr3_aa: CASSQDAGGAYGYTF
j_call: TRBJ2-7; v_call: TRBV4-3; cdr3_aa: CASSHGRGLLSYEQYF
j_call: TRBJ2-3; v_call: TRBV14; cdr3_aa: CASSQSPGPTDTQYF
j_call: TRBJ2-3; v_call: TRBV15; cdr3_aa: CATSTEGSTDTQYF
j_call: TRBJ1-2; v_call: TRBV12-3/TRBV12-4; cdr3_aa: CASTGTGGFDGYTF
j_call: TRBJ2-3; v_call: TRBV2; cdr3_aa: CASSEQGRGLLRPDTQYF
j_call: TRBJ2-1; v_call: TRBV29-1; cdr3_aa: CSVELGLAAPYNEQFF
j_call: TRBJ1-1; v_call: TRBV6-5; cdr3_aa: CASRRFRDRGLMNTEAFF
j_call: TRBJ2-2; v_call: TRBV24-1; cdr3_aa: CATSPGQVYTGELFF
j_call: TRBJ2-3; v_call: TRBV4-3; cdr3_aa: CASSQGRGLAGAVNTQYF
j_call: TRBJ1-1; v_call: TRBV7-2; cdr3_aa: CASSSTLGSGTEAFF
j_call: TRBJ2-3; v_call: TRBV12-3/TRBV12-4; cdr3_aa: CASSPLRTSTDTQYF